This entry is about one T cell receptor beta chain. Its antigen is unknown. No per-base quality is available; no much larger clone lies one base away. For sequencing of the TCRbeta CDR3 region, genomic DNA was extracted from the sorted cells. The immunoSEQ Assay was used to sequence the TCRbeta CDR3 regions. Entries here come from immuneACCESS through TCRdb and include only in-frame sequences with V and J called. Some clones fail to appear in such tables; in the studies checked, an unresolved V gene covers under half of the shortfall, and the cause of the remainder is unknown. Recorded for this sample are roughly 19,000 clones; about 80% of them occurred a single time. The ten top clones hold about 14% of the sample. The data derive from a study of OX40 agonist ivuxolimab in advanced cancers. Context from the whole study: Ivuxolimab, which targeted the costimulatory receptor OX40 (CD134), was an agonistic, fully human IgG2 monoclonal antibody. Partial responses were achieved by three dose-escalation patients, of whom one had hepatocellular carcinoma and two had cutaneous melanoma. In the dose-escalation cohort, 82.7% of patients were male, and the mean age was around 65 years with a range of roughly 23 to 79. Intravenous ivuxolimab was administered to patients every 2 weeks at six dose levels: 0.01, 0.1, 0.3, 1.5, 3 and 10 mg/kg. Patients were allowed to have had prior anti-PD-1, anti-PD-L1 or anti-CTLA-4 therapy, and around 43% of the dose-escalation patients had been treated with checkpoint inhibitors. Peripheral TCRbeta sequencing was intended to test whether TCR sequence diversity was altered and clonal T-cell expansion was caused by ivuxolimab. Among the 52 dose-escalation patients, 19 had hepatocellular carcinoma, approximately 15 melanoma, 9 renal cell carcinoma and 9 head and neck cancer. The paper covers the monotherapy dose-escalation part of the phase I ivuxolimab trial, which included N of about 51 patients.

The trial excluded patients who had a history of autoimmune disease or who were on systemic immunosuppression. In every dose cohort, peripheral blood was drawn for TCR sequencing at baseline, cycle 4 day 1, and cycle 7 day 1. Samples came from an open-label, multicenter, first-in-human phase I dose-escalation trial of ivuxolimab. The trial enrolled adults with locally advanced or metastatic head and neck squamous cell, hepatocellular, melanoma or renal cell carcinoma. Before TCR sequencing, CD4+ T cells and CD8+ T cells from peripheral blood were sorted into separate populations. The study at large found these results: The antigen specificity of the peripheral T cells that underwent clonal expansion was not determined. Low levels of normalized T-cell clonal expansion were also seen in some nonresponding patients. In the 0.1-3.0 mg/kg groups, partial responders had among the lowest normalized peripheral clonal expansion, particularly in CD8+ T cells. After ivuxolimab, expanded clones were on average more numerous among CD8+ T cells than among CD4+ T cells. At doses from 0.1 to 3.0 mg/kg, clonal expansion was seen in both CD4+ and CD8+ blood T cells between baseline and week 6.

For CDR1 and CDR2, the germline V gene lists MNHEY and SVGAGI. The CDR3 spans 16 residues, from the cysteine through the phenylalanine. Only the CDR3 DNA stays, 48 bases, in frame from base 1. Clipping removes 2 bases from V and 3 bases from J, with 8 as the unmatched junction base count. The TCR was taken from an adult with an advanced solid tumor such as melanoma, head and neck, liver or kidney cancer. The sequence joins TRBV6-5 to TRBJ2-5; the junction holds 8 bases that match TRBD1. This sample comprised CD4+ or CD8+ T cells sorted from blood, obtained in a trial of the OX40 agonist ivuxolimab. The nucleotide sequence is given as TGTGCCAGCAGTTACCGAGGACAGGGTGGAAAAGAGACCCAGTACTTC. It codes for CASSYRGQGGKETQYF.